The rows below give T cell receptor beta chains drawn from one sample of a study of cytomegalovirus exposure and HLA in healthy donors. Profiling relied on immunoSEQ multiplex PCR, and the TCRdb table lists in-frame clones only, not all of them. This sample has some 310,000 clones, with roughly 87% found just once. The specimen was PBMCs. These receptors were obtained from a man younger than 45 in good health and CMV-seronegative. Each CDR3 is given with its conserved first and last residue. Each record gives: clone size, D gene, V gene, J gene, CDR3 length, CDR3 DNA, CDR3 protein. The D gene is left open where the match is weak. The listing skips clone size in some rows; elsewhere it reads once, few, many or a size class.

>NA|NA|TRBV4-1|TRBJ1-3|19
TGCGCCAGCAGCCAAGAGCCAACCGGGGGGGCAGTCTCTGGAAACACCATATATTTT
CASSQEPTGGAVSGNTIYF
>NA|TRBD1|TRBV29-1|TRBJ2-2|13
TGCAGCGTCCGACAGGGCGACGCCGGGGAGCTGTTTTTT
CSVRQGDAGELFF
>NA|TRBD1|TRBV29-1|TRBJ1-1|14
TGCAGCGTTGAGGGACAGAACATGAACACTGAAGCTTTCTTT
CSVEGQNMNTEAFF
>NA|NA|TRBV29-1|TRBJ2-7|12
TGCAGCGTCAAAGACATCTTTGGGGAGCAGTACTTC
CSVKDIFGEQYF
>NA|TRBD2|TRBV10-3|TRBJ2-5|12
TGTGCCATCGGGAGGGACCAAGAGACCCAGTACTTC
CAIGRDQETQYF
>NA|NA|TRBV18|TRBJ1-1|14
TGTGCCAGCTCACCGACCAGGGAGGGGAGTACAGCTTTCTTT
CASSPTREGSTAFF
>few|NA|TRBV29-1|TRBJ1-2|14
TGCAGCGTTGATCACCCAGGAACAAACTATGGCTACACCTTC
CSVDHPGTNYGYTF
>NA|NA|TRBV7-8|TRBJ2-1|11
TGTGCCAGCAGCTATGTCGATGAGCAGTTCTTC
CASSYVDEQFF
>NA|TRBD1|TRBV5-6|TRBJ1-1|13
TGTGCCAGCAGCCCACCAGGGGGCACTGAAGCTTTCTTT
CASSPPGGTEAFF
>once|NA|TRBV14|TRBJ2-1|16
TGTGCCAGCAGCCAAGTTACCACAGAATACTACAATGAGCAGTTCTTC
CASSQVTTEYYNEQFF
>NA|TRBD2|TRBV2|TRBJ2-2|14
TGTGCCAGCAGTGTTGGGACTAGCGGTTTGGAGCTGTTTTTT
CASSVGTSGLELFF
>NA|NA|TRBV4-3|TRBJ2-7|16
TGCGCCAGCAGCCAAGGGGACCCCAGGGGTTCCTACGAGCAGTACTTC
CASSQGDPRGSYEQYF
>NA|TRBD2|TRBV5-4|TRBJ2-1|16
TGTGCCAGCAGCTCCGGACTAGCGGGGGGGTACAATGAGCAGTTCTTC
CASSSGLAGGYNEQFF
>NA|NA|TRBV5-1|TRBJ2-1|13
TGCGCCAGCAGTCCTTTACGGAGATTCGAGCAGTTCTTC
CASSPLRRFEQFF
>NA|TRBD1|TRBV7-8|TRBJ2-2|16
TGTGCCAGCAGCTTGAGACAGGGATTGAACACCGGGGAGCTGTTTTTT
CASSLRQGLNTGELFF
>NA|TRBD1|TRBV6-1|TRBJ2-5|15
TGTGCCAGCAGGCGGACAGGGCCTCTTCAAGAGACCCAGTACTTC
CASRRTGPLQETQYF
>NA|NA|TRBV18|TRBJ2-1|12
TGTGCCAGCTCACGAGCGGTGGATGAGCAGTTCTTC
CASSRAVDEQFF
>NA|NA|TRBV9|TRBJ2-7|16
TGTGCCAGCAGCGTGGCCCTGACCGGGAACCTCTACGAGCAGTACTTC
CASSVALTGNLYEQYF
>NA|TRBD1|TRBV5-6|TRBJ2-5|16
TGTGCCAGCAGCTTATCCGGGACAGGGGGCGTAGAGACCCAGTACTTC
CASSLSGTGGVETQYF
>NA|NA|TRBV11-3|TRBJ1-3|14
TGTGCCAGCAGCCCGGACAGCGCTGGAAACACCATATATTTT
CASSPDSAGNTIYF
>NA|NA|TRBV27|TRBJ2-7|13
TGTGCCAGCAGTCTGGACAGTACCTACGAGCAGTACTTC
CASSLDSTYEQYF
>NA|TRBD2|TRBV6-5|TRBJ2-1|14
TGTGCCAGCAGTTACTCGGAGCGGGGGGGTGAGCAGTTCTTC
CASSYSERGGEQFF
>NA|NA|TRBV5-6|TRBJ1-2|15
TGTGCCAGCATCTGGGGACTAACCTCTAACTATGGCTACACCTTC
CASIWGLTSNYGYTF
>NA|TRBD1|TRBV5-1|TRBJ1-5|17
TGCGCCAGCAGCCCCAGACAGGGGGCGAGTCGCAATCAGCCCCAGCATTTT
CASSPRQGASRNQPQHF
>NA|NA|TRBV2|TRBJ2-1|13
TGTGCCAGCAGAGCCGACAGCAGCGCTGAGCAGTTCTTC
CASRADSSAEQFF
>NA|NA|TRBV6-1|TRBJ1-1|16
TGTGCCAGCAGTGAAGCGGGCAGGGGTGTGAACACTGAAGCTTTCTTT
CASSEAGRGVNTEAFF
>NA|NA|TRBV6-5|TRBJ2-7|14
TGTGCCAGCCAGGGGACGGACCGTTCCTACGAGCAGTACTTC
CASQGTDRSYEQYF